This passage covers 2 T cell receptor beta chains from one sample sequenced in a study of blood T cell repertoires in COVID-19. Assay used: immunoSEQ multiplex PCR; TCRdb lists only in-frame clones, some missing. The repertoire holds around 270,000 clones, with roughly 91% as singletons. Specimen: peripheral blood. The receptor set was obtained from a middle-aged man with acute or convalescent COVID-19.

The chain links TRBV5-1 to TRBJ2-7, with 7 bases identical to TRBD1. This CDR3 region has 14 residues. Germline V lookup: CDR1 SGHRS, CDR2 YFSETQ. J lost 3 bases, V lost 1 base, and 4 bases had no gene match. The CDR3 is CASSLLGTVYEQYF. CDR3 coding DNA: TGCGCCAGCAGCTTGCTGGGGACAGTCTACGAGCAGTACTTC.

The CDR3 sequence: CASSLPRTGVYGYTF. As DNA, the CDR3 is TGTGCCAGCAGCTTGCCGAGGACAGGGGTCTATGGCTACACCTTC. The gene calls are TRBV5-4 and TRBJ1-2; the match to TRBD1 covers 9 bases. The CDR3 has 15 amino acids. Trimming took 1 base from V and 4 from J; bases not matched to a gene: 5. Germline V gene data show CDR1 as SGHNT and CDR2 as YYREEE (reference sequence).